The rows below give T cell receptor beta chains drawn from one sample of a study of T-cell reconstitution after alpha-beta-depleted transplantation in children. TCRdb re-called the PCR reads through MiXCR, storing one row per CDR3 protein. This table has fewer than 700,000 distinct CDR3 sequences, 23% appearing once. Sample: PBMCs, mostly from graft donor cells, taken 360 days after TCRalphabeta/CD19-depleted stem cell transplant. Receptor source: a boy younger than two who had a stem cell transplant for acute myeloid leukemia, so the T cells may come from the graft donor. CDR3s include the opening cysteine and the closing phenylalanine or tryptophan. The D gene is left open where the match is weak. Expanded clones get a size class; other rows say once, few or many, or leave the size out.

j_call d_call clone_size v_call cdr3_aa cdr3_nt
TRBJ2-1 - - TRBV7-2 CASSSEGLKNNEQFF TGTGCCAGCAGCTCCGAGGGACTGAAAAACAATGAGCAGTTCTTC
TRBJ2-7 - - TRBV29-1 CSVAGSEQYF TGCAGCGTCGCTGGCTCCGAGCAGTACTTC
TRBJ1-1 - few TRBV10-3 CAISDRGDTEAFF TGTGCCATCAGTGATAGGGGAGACACTGAAGCTTTCTTT
TRBJ2-7 TRBD1 many TRBV4-3 CASSQGTGRSYEQYF TGCGCCAGCAGCCAGGGGACAGGGCGATCCTACGAGCAGTACTTC
TRBJ2-5 TRBD1 few TRBV20-1 CSARVVRTGQETQYF TGCAGTGCTCGCGTTGTAAGGACAGGGCAAGAGACCCAGTACTTC
TRBJ2-3 - - TRBV7-2 CASSLGGGMILRQYF TGTGCCAGCAGCTTAGGAGGCGGGATGATACTCCGTCAGTATTTT
TRBJ2-1 TRBD2 many TRBV20-1 CSARIAAGGTSAGVYNEQFF TGCAGTGCTAGGATCGCGGCAGGGGGGACTAGCGCGGGGGTATACAATGAGCAGTTCTTC
TRBJ2-2 - few TRBV7-8 CASSPRGGETGELFF TGTGCCAGCAGCCCTAGGGGGGGGGAGACCGGGGAGCTGTTTTTT
TRBJ2-1 - many TRBV9 CASSPTTSGKQFF TGTGCCAGCAGTCCAACCACCTCGGGGAAGCAGTTCTTC
TRBJ1-1 TRBD1 few TRBV6-5 CASKPGQGITEAFF TGTGCCAGCAAACCGGGACAGGGGATTACTGAAGCTTTCTTT
TRBJ1-1 - - TRBV7-2 CASSLYINTEAFF TGTGCCAGCAGCTTATATATTAACACTGAAGCTTTCTTT
TRBJ2-1 - - TRBV4-2 CASSQGPVATEQFF TGTGCCAGCAGCCAAGGTCCAGTCGCAACTGAGCAGTTCTTC
TRBJ2-1 TRBD2 - TRBV5-1 CASSLSSGDSYNEQFF TGCGCCAGCAGCTTGAGCAGCGGGGACTCCTACAATGAGCAGTTCTTC
TRBJ1-3 - - TRBV20-1 CSARKTVSGNTIYF TGCAGTGCTAGGAAGACGGTCTCTGGAAACACCATATATTTT
TRBJ2-7 - - TRBV6-6 CASSPQLSHEQYF TGTGCCAGCAGTCCACAGCTTTCTCACGAGCAGTACTTC
TRBJ2-3 - many TRBV20-1 CTTRGQTDTQYF TGCACTACCCGGGGGCAGACAGATACGCAGTATTTT
TRBJ2-1 TRBD2 - TRBV24-1 CAASLASGGSYNEQFF TGTGCCGCCAGTCTAGCTAGCGGGGGCTCCTACAATGAGCAGTTCTTC
TRBJ2-7 TRBD2 few TRBV20-1 CSARVSGAVEQYF TGCAGTGCTAGAGTTAGCGGGGCAGTAGAGCAGTACTTC
TRBJ2-2 - - TRBV7-9 CASSLVAGGNTGELFF TGTGCCAGCAGCTTAGTTGCCGGGGGGAACACCGGGGAGCTGTTTTTT
TRBJ2-1 TRBD1 - TRBV27 CAAGGPYNEQFF TGTGCCGCAGGGGGTCCCTACAATGAGCAGTTCTTC
TRBJ1-2 TRBD1 few TRBV20-1 CSARDGDRGRLVHYGYTF TGCAGTGCTAGAGACGGGGACAGGGGTAGGTTAGTCCACTATGGCTACACCTTC
TRBJ2-3 - once TRBV5-4 CASSLMSKNTDTQYF TGTGCCAGCAGCTTAATGTCTAAAAACACAGATACGCAGTATTTT
TRBJ1-4 - few TRBV6-1 CASSPRQVEKLFF TGTGCCAGCAGCCCCCGACAGGTGGAAAAACTGTTTTTT
TRBJ1-2 - - TRBV29-1 CSVEGGNGYTF TGCAGCGTTGAGGGAGGGAACGGCTACACCTTC
TRBJ2-2 - - TRBV5-6 CASSLYSARAGELFF TGTGCCAGCAGCTTGTATTCGGCCCGAGCGGGGGAGCTGTTTTTT
TRBJ1-2 - - TRBV7-2 CASSPQTGPYGYTF TGTGCCAGCAGCCCCCAGACAGGTCCCTATGGCTACACCTTC
TRBJ2-7 - - TRBV13 CASSPTDRNYEQYF TGTGCCAGCAGCCCCACCGACAGAAACTACGAGCAGTACTTC
TRBJ1-2 - - TRBV20-1 CSARKATGSYGYTF TGCAGTGCTAGAAAGGCCACAGGGAGCTATGGCTACACCTTC
TRBJ1-5 - few TRBV7-6 CASSLCQPQHF TGTGCCAGCAGCTTATGTCAGCCCCAGCATTTT
TRBJ2-7 TRBD1 - TRBV2 CASSKQGTDYEQYF TGTGCCAGCAGTAAACAGGGGACAGACTACGAGCAGTACTTC
TRBJ2-4 TRBD1 - TRBV20-1 CSARKGASTNIQYF TGCAGTGCTCGGAAGGGGGCAAGTACAAACATTCAGTACTTC
TRBJ2-3 - - TRBV29-1 CSVETSGGLSSTDTQYF TGCAGCGTTGAAACCAGCGGCGGACTTTCTAGCACAGATACGCAGTATTTT
TRBJ1-1 - many TRBV6-5 CASSYWVSSGEAFF TGTGCCAGCAGTTACTGGGTGTCCTCCGGGGAAGCTTTCTTT
TRBJ1-5 TRBD1 once TRBV27 CASSLLQGNGPQHF TGTGCCAGCAGTTTGCTACAGGGGAATGGGCCCCAGCATTTT
TRBJ2-3 - few TRBV7-2 CASSLAWTIRTDTQYF TGTGCCAGCAGCTTAGCCTGGACAATCCGCACAGATACGCAGTATTTT
TRBJ2-7 - many TRBV12-3/TRBV12-4 CASSFWDTGTYEQYF TGTGCCAGCAGTTTTTGGGACACCGGAACCTACGAGCAGTACTTC
TRBJ1-4 - - TRBV29-1 CSAEGRSKDEKLFF TGCAGCGCCGAGGGCCGGTCAAAGGATGAAAAACTGTTTTTT
TRBJ2-5 - few TRBV10-3 CAISGTRIQETQYF TGTGCCATCAGTGGAACACGGATCCAAGAGACCCAGTACTTC
TRBJ1-1 TRBD1 few TRBV20-1 CSAKGQGVFTEAFF TGCAGTGCTAAGGGACAGGGGGTTTTCACTGAAGCTTTCTTT
TRBJ2-3 TRBD2 few TRBV28 CASIRAGGTDTQYF TGTGCCAGCATCAGAGCGGGGGGAACAGATACGCAGTATTTT
TRBJ2-1 TRBD2 - TRBV4-1 CASSQVEGHGGASYNEQFF TGCGCCAGCAGCCAAGTGGAGGGTCACGGGGGGGCCTCCTACAATGAGCAGTTCTTC
TRBJ2-5 - - TRBV4-1 CASSQEKDSLETQYF TGCGCCAGCAGCCAAGAGAAGGACAGCCTAGAGACCCAGTACTTC
TRBJ2-2 - few TRBV7-3 CASSEQGVGELFF TGTGCCAGCAGCGAACAGGGTGTCGGGGAGCTGTTTTTT
TRBJ2-1 - many TRBV20-1 CSARDLARGSYNEQFF TGCAGTGCTAGAGACTTGGCCAGGGGCTCCTACAATGAGCAGTTCTTC
TRBJ2-5 - few TRBV20-1 CSAPGAQETQYF TGCAGTGCGCCGGGGGCTCAAGAGACCCAGTACTTC
TRBJ1-1 - - TRBV12-3/TRBV12-4 CASSSGGIPEAFF TGTGCCAGCAGCTCTGGAGGGATCCCTGAAGCTTTCTTT
TRBJ2-2 - once TRBV10-3 CAISEQLGSSTGELFF TGTGCCATCAGTGAACAGTTGGGGTCGAGCACCGGGGAGCTGTTTTTT
TRBJ1-2 TRBD1 - TRBV7-9 CASSRTDRKPNYGYTF TGTGCCAGCAGCAGAACGGACAGGAAGCCTAACTATGGCTACACCTTC
TRBJ1-1 TRBD1 many TRBV5-1 CASSLVSGQQNTEAFF TGCGCCAGCAGCTTGGTCTCGGGACAGCAAAACACTGAAGCTTTCTTT
TRBJ1-6 - once TRBV20-1 CSAPQIGGASYNSPLHF TGCAGTGCTCCTCAGATAGGGGGGGCTTCCTATAATTCACCCCTCCACTTT
TRBJ2-1 TRBD2 many TRBV29-1 CSVEIRWGGLTSYNEQFF TGCAGCGTTGAAATTCGGTGGGGGGGACTGACGTCCTACAATGAGCAGTTCTTC
TRBJ2-2 - - TRBV5-1 CASIGGGTGELFF TGCGCCAGCATCGGAGGGGGCACCGGGGAGCTGTTTTTT
TRBJ1-1 - few TRBV27 CASSLSSGAYTEAFF TGTGCCAGCAGTTTATCGTCCGGGGCTTACACTGAAGCTTTCTTT